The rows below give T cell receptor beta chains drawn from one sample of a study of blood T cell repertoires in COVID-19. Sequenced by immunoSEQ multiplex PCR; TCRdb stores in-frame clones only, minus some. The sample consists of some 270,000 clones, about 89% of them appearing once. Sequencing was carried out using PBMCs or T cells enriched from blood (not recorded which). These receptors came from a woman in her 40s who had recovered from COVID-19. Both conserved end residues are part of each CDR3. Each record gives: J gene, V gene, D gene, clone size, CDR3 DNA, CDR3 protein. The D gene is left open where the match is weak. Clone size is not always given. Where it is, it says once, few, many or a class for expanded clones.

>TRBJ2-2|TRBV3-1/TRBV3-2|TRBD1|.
TGTGCCAGCAGCCTCGACAGGGAATCGAACACCGGGGAGCTGTTTTTT
CASSLDRESNTGELFF
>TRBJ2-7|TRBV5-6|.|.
TGTGCCAGCAGCTTGGACAGGGCCTACGAGCAGTACTTC
CASSLDRAYEQYF
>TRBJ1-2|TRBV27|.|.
TGTGCCAGCAGTTCCTCGGTCGGAGCTAACTATGGCTACACCTTC
CASSSSVGANYGYTF
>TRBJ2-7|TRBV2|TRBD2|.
TGTGCCAGCAGTCCTAGACTAGCTCAGTCGGGCGAGCAGTACTTC
CASSPRLAQSGEQYF
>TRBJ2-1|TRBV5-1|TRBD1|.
TGCGCCAGCAGCTTCCGGGACAGGGACAACAATGAGCAGTTCTTC
CASSFRDRDNNEQFF
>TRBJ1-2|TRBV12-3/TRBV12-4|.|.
TGTGCCAGCAGCACGGACAGTCCCTATGGCTACACCTTC
CASSTDSPYGYTF
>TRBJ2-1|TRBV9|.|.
TGTGCCAGCAGTTCGAACCGGGATGACTCCTACAATGAGCAGTTCTTC
CASSSNRDDSYNEQFF
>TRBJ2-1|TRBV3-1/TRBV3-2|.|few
TGTGCCAGCAGCCTTAAACAGGGCACTAACTTCTTC
CASSLKQGTNFF
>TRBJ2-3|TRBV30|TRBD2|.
TGTGCCTGGAGTGCAGGACTAGCCCCGGGAACAGATACGCAGTATTTT
CAWSAGLAPGTDTQYF
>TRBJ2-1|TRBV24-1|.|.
TGTGCCACCAGTGATCGGCCCTCGGAGGAGCAGTTCTTC
CATSDRPSEEQFF
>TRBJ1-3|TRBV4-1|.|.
TGCGCCAGCAGCCAAGATCTGCCAGGTGGAAACACCATATATTTT
CASSQDLPGGNTIYF
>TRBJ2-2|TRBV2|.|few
TGTGCCAGCCGGAGGCAGGCCCTGAACACCGGGGAGCTGTTTTTT
CASRRQALNTGELFF
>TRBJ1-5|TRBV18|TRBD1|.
TGTGCCAGCTCCGGGACAGGGCGGAATCAGCCCCAGCATTTT
CASSGTGRNQPQHF